This T cell receptor beta chain was sequenced for a study of untreated major depressive disorder. Study-wide results and limits: TRBV05-01 (Vbeta 5.1) usage was higher in CD4+ T cells of depressed patients than controls. Sequencing comparisons covered only three preselected Vbeta families.

The donors were all European-descended. Excluded: major illness, comorbidity, regular medication, drug use, over 100 g alcohol weekly. Approximately 96% CD4+ purity was typical by flow cytometry. TCRdb's table, derived via immunoSEQ multiplex PCR, lists solely in-frame clones and lacks some. The data show under 30,000 clones, around 93% seen once. V lost 3 bases and J lost 5; bases outside the gene matches: 11. This CDR3 has 16 amino acids. The germline V gene encodes CDR1 KGHSH and CDR2 LQKENI. Worth noting for this clone: No antigen is known for it.

Material for sequencing was CD4+ T cells from PBMCs. The receptor was derived from a woman in her thirties with major depressive disorder. This chain uses TRBV18 with TRBJ2-5; 8 bases agree with TRBD1. The CDR3 DNA follows: TGTGCCAGCTCACCCCAAGCGACAGGGGATGGGGAGACCCAGTACTTC. It is translated as CASSPQATGDGETQYF.